This T cell receptor (beta chain) was observed in a study of blood T cell repertoires in COVID-19. Turning to the study itself: From the United States, Italy and Spain came samples of acute and convalescent COVID-19. T cells, B-cell-depleted T cells, or PBMCs provided the cDNA or gDNA that served as material.

Two consecutive negative NP/OP PCR tests, clearance, or resolved symptoms defined Cohort 3 recovery. There are 14 residues in the CDR3. V was trimmed by 8 bases and J by 7 bases, leaving 21 bases between them. CDR1 and CDR2 from the germline V gene are MNHEY and SVGAGI. The protocol was immunoSEQ multiplex PCR, while the TCRdb copy is restricted to in-frame clones and leaves out a portion. The sample lists fewer than 400,000 clones, 70% to 90% occurring once. This clonotype was sampled from a man aged 25-45 years who had recovered from COVID-19. The chain has TRBV6-5 and TRBJ2-7, with D tentatively TRBD1 (6 bases). Sequenced sample: PBMCs or T cells enriched from blood (not recorded which). The CDR3 sequence: CASPYARGAREQYF. The CDR3, as DNA: TGTGCCAGCCCATACGCCAGGGGCGCTAGGGAGCAGTACTTC.